These 30 T cell receptor beta chains share one sample of origin, sequenced in a study of CD8 T cells in Susac syndrome. With random hexamers, about 0.45 to 1 ug RNA was reverse transcribed. TCRdb used MiXCR to reprocess the immunoSEQ multiplex PCR reads, holding one entry per CDR3 protein. The data hold about 26,000 distinct CDR3 sequences, with roughly 94% observed a single time. The specimen was CD8+ T cells from PBMCs. The receptors stem from a human donor in good health.

This chain links TRBV7-9 with TRBJ2-7; D might be TRBD1 or TRBD2, each matching 5 bases. The CDR3 runs 14 residues. CDR1 and CDR2 (germline): SEHNR, FQNEAQ (reference sequence). Between the trimmed V and J ends, which lost 3 bases and 3 bases, there was a span of 12 bases. The CDR3, as DNA: TGTGCCAGCAGCTTTAGCCAGGGAGACTACGAGCAGTACTTC. This encodes CASSFSQGDYEQYF.

The CDR3 region is CASSKAGTQYF. CDR3 bases: TGTGCCAGTAGTAAAGCCGGGACTCAGTACTTC. The chain recombines TRBV19 with TRBJ2-5; a weak D match, TRBD2 (6 bases). Per the germline V gene, CDR1 is LNHDA and CDR2 is SQIVND (reference sequence). The CDR3 has 11 amino acids. Deletions cut 4 bases from V and 11 bases from J, with 11 bases between.

The chain carries TRBV6-1 and TRBJ2-3, with TRBD2 matching over 9 bases. V was pared by 1 base and J by 4 bases, with 3 bases of the junction left unmatched. CDR1 is MNHNS and CDR2 is SASEGT in the germline V gene. There are 15 residues in the CDR3. CDR3 coding DNA: TGTGCCAGCAGTGAAGGCGGGGGGGCAGCAGATACGCAGTATTTT. Encoded protein: CASSEGGGAADTQYF.

The chain carries TRBV19 and TRBJ1-3; D is perhaps TRBD1 (5 bases). The germline CDR1 and CDR2 sequences are LNHDA and SQIVND (reference sequence). V was clipped by 8 bases and J by 0 bases, with 11 bases between them. CDR3 size: 14 residues. In DNA form, the CDR3 reads TGTGCCAGTCACAGGCAGAGCTCTGGAAACACCATATATTTT. It is translated as CASHRQSSGNTIYF.

The chain is built from TRBV5-6 and TRBJ1-6, with 7 bases lining up with TRBD1. The V gene's germline CDR1 is SGHDT and CDR2 YYEEEE. After removal of 4 bases from V and 3 bases from J, the junction contained 4 bases not matched to a gene. The CDR3 is 15 residues long. CDR3 coding DNA: TGTGCCAGCAGCACCGGGACAGTCTATAATTCACCCCTCCACTTT. Encoded protein: CASSTGTVYNSPLHF.

The chain joins TRBV13 to TRBJ1-2; 11 positions match TRBD1. Germline V gene data show CDR1 as PRHDT and CDR2 as FYEKMQ (reference sequence). CDR3 length equals 17 residues. Trimming took 5 bases from V and 0 from J; bases not matched to a gene: 8. In nucleotides, the CDR3 is TGTGCCAGCAGCCCAGGGACAGGGGGGTTAGCTAACTATGGCTACACCTTC. Amino acid sequence: CASSPGTGGLANYGYTF.

The chain joins TRBV19 to TRBJ1-6; the match to TRBD1 covers 8 bases. In germline, CDR1 is LNHDA, CDR2 SQIVND (reference sequence). CDR3 length: 18 amino acids. The trim removed 3 bases at V and 0 bases at J, leaving 7 bases unmatched. This CDR3 reads CASSMGQDQSSYNSPLHF. The CDR3 DNA reads TGTGCCAGTAGTATGGGACAGGACCAGAGCTCCTATAATTCACCCCTCCACTTT.

This chain links TRBV24-1 with TRBJ2-1; D is undetermined. Trimming removed 2 bases at V and 0 bases at J, with 10 bases between. Germline CDR1 and CDR2: KGHDR and SFDVKD. The CDR3 has 16 residues. The CDR3 region is CATSDSGSDSYNEQFF. As DNA, the CDR3 is TGTGCCACCAGTGATTCAGGAAGCGACTCCTACAATGAGCAGTTCTTC.

V is TRBV7-2 and J is TRBJ2-4; TRBD2 agrees at 7 bases. CDR1 is SGHTA and CDR2 is FQGNSA in the germline V gene. The junction had 8 bases not matched to a gene; V was cut back by 5 bases and J by 1 base. This CDR3 contains 16 residues. In DNA form, the CDR3 reads TGTGCCAGCAGCCGCTTTGGACTAGGGGCCAAAAACATTCAGTACTTC. Encoded protein: CASSRFGLGAKNIQYF.

The chain employs TRBV5-6 and TRBJ2-1; a weak D match, TRBD2 (6 bases). The V end was cut by 1 base, the J end by 3 bases, with 8 bases between. Looked up from germline, CDR1 is SGHDT and CDR2 is YYEEEE. The length of the CDR3 is 14 residues. The CDR3 sequence is CASSLMGGYNEQFF. CDR3 nucleotides: TGTGCCAGCAGCTTGATGGGAGGCTACAATGAGCAGTTCTTC.

This chain's CDR3 is CSVLDAGQSSYEQYF. The CDR3 region has the DNA TGCAGCGTCTTGGACGCAGGACAGAGCTCCTACGAGCAGTACTTC. The chain joins TRBV29-1 to TRBJ2-7, with D possibly being TRBD1 (6 bases). The germline CDR1 and CDR2 sequences are SQVTM and ANQGSEA. Trimming stripped 6 bases from V and 0 bases from J, with 18 bases between. The CDR3 runs 15 residues.

This chain links TRBV5-4 with TRBJ1-2; weak D call: TRBD1 (6 bases). CDR3 size: 14 residues. Trimming stripped 1 base from V and 4 bases from J, with 11 bases between. CDR1 is SGHNT and CDR2 is YYREEE in the germline V gene (reference sequence). CDR3 amino acids: CASSLRGAGYGYTF. The CDR3 region has the DNA TGTGCCAGCAGCTTGCGGGGGGCTGGCTATGGCTACACCTTC.

J is TRBJ2-3 and V is TRBV7-8; no firm D call. The germline V gene has CDR1 SGHVS and CDR2 FQNEAQ. The V gene lost 5 bases and the J gene lost 5 bases, with 11 bases spanning the gap. CDR3 length equals 13 residues. This CDR3 reads CASSPPKEDTQYF. Here the CDR3 DNA reads TGTGCCAGCAGCCCGCCGAAGGAAGATACGCAGTATTTT.

This chain's CDR3 is CASSHPGTPNEKLFF. CDR3 nucleotide sequence: TGTGCCAGCAGCCACCCCGGGACACCTAATGAAAAACTGTTTTTT. This chain joins TRBV7-2 and TRBJ1-4, with D tentatively TRBD1 (6 bases). This CDR3 comprises 15 residues. Trimming left V 5 bases short and J 3 bases short, with 13 bases between. Germline assignment: CDR1 SGHTA and CDR2 FQGNSA.

The gene calls are TRBV7-9 and TRBJ2-3; 8 nucleotides agree with TRBD2. Germline CDR1 and CDR2: SEHNR and FQNEAQ (reference sequence). Trimming removed 6 bases from V and 5 bases from J; junction bases left unmatched: 13. CDR3 length equals 16 residues. The CDR3 spells CASSSGDFAGGDTQYF. For the CDR3, the DNA is TGTGCCAGCAGTTCCGGGGACTTCGCGGGGGGAGATACGCAGTATTTT.

The rearrangement links TRBV29-1 to TRBJ2-5; 11 nucleotides agree with TRBD2. Looked up from germline, CDR1 is SQVTM and CDR2 is ANQGSEA. This CDR3 contains 12 residues. V lost 7 bases and J lost 5; bases outside the gene matches: 3. In DNA form, the CDR3 reads TGCAGCGCAGTAGCGGGGGGGGAGACCCAGTACTTC. Amino acid sequence: CSAVAGGETQYF.

The rearrangement uses TRBV2 and TRBJ2-7, with D tentatively TRBD1 (5 bases). The CDR3 is 13 amino acids. Per germline, CDR1 SNHLY and CDR2 FYNNEI. V was clipped by 2 bases and J by 2 bases, with 7 bases between them. The CDR3 DNA reads as TGTGCCAGCAGTGAACGGACACCCTACGAGCAGTACTTC. It specifies CASSERTPYEQYF.

The V call is TRBV19, the J call TRBJ1-1; no clear D. Trimming stripped 3 bases from V and 1 base from J, with 12 bases between. Germline V gives CDR1 LNHDA, CDR2 SQIVND (reference sequence). The CDR3 contains 15 residues. CDR3 residues: CASSISRRGNTEAFF. The CDR3 region has the DNA TGTGCCAGTAGTATTTCACGACGGGGGAACACTGAAGCTTTCTTT.

The chain recombines TRBV5-1 with TRBJ2-1; 10 nucleotides line up with TRBD1. The CDR3 is made up of 17 amino acids. Per the germline V gene, CDR1 is SGHRS and CDR2 is YFSETQ. J lost 7 bases, V lost 4 bases, and 14 bases had no gene match. CDR3 protein: CASSIGQGVLFRNEQFF. The CDR3 DNA follows: TGCGCCAGCAGCATTGGACAGGGGGTATTGTTTAGGAATGAGCAGTTCTTC.

The chain employs TRBV5-1 and TRBJ2-1, with 8 bases lining up with TRBD1. The germline CDR1 and CDR2 sequences are SGHRS and YFSETQ. With V trimmed by 0 bases and J by 5 bases, 4 bases remained unmatched. The CDR3 extends over 15 amino acids. For the CDR3, the DNA is TGCGCCAGCAGCTTGGTCCAGGGGGCCCACAATGAGCAGTTCTTC. Protein product: CASSLVQGAHNEQFF.

The genes are TRBV21-1 and TRBJ1-2; the table's D call, TRBD1, has no DNA check behind it. TRBV21-1 is classified as a pseudogene. CDR3 length equals 13 residues. CDR3 sequence (DNA): TGTGCCAGCAACCCGGACAGAAACTATGGCTACACCTTC. This translates into CASNPDRNYGYTF.

The chain joins TRBV20-1 to TRBJ2-3; the match to TRBD1 covers 7 bases. Germline lookup yields CDR1 DFQATT and CDR2 SNEGSKA (reference sequence). V dropped 1 base and J dropped 6; count of bases not matched to a gene: 10. CDR3 size: 15 residues. Written as DNA, the CDR3 is TGCAGTGCTAGAGCGGCGACAGGGAGAGCGGATACGCAGTATTTT. Translated, it gives CSARAATGRADTQYF.

The chain has TRBV11-2 and TRBJ2-1; no clear D. CDR1 SGHAT and CDR2 FQNNGV come from the germline V gene. The ends were cut back, 1 base at V and 4 bases at J, with 8 bases in the middle. The CDR3 runs to 14 residues. The CDR3 loop reads CASSLVTAYNEQFF. The CDR3 nucleotides are TGTGCCAGCAGCTTAGTCACAGCTTACAATGAGCAGTTCTTC. Filled out from reference TRBV11-2 and TRBJ2-1, the complete variable domain reads EAGVAQSPRYKIIEKRQSVAFWCNPISGHATLYWYQQILGQGPKLLIQFQNNGVVDDSQLPKDRFSAERLKGVDSTLKIQPAKLEDSAVYLCASSLVTAYNEQFFGPGTRLTVL.

J is TRBJ2-1 and V is TRBV4-1; 12 bases fit TRBD2. The CDR3 runs to 16 residues. Germline CDR1 reads MGHRA; CDR2 reads YSYEKL. V dropped 6 bases and J dropped 7; count of bases not matched to a gene: 10. CDR3 amino acids: CASSLILAGGRNEQFF. CDR3 DNA: TGCGCCAGCAGTCTTATTCTAGCGGGGGGGCGAAATGAGCAGTTCTTC.

The V call is TRBV5-1, the J call TRBJ2-7; D uncertain. CDR3 length: 14 residues. Trimming stripped 0 bases from V and 3 bases from J, with 10 bases between. CDR1 and CDR2 from the germline V gene are SGHRS and YFSETQ. The CDR3 reads CASSLVSAYYEQYF. CDR3 in DNA: TGCGCCAGCAGCTTGGTTTCTGCATACTACGAGCAGTACTTC. Together with reference TRBV5-1 and TRBJ2-7, the CDR3 gives the full variable domain: KAGVTQTPRYLIKTRGQQVTLSCSPISGHRSVSWYQQTPGQGLQFLFEYFSETQRNKGNFPGRFSGRQFSNSRSEMNVSTLELGDSALYLCASSLVSAYYEQYFGPGTRLTVT.

The chain is built from TRBV19 and TRBJ1-5, with D tentatively TRBD1 (6 bases). Trimming stripped 5 bases from V and 7 bases from J, with 18 bases between. CDR3 length: 15 amino acids. The V gene's germline CDR1 is LNHDA and CDR2 SQIVND (reference sequence). In DNA, the CDR3 is TGTGCCAGTAGTTCCTTCGGGGGGGGCGGACAGCCCCAGCATTTT. This encodes CASSSFGGGGQPQHF.

This rearrangement joins TRBV7-2 to TRBJ2-7, with D perhaps TRBD1 (6 bases). This CDR3 region has 15 residues. V was pared by 5 bases and J by 3 bases, with 17 bases between. Germline V gives CDR1 SGHTA, CDR2 FQGNSA. The CDR3 bases are TGTGCCAGCAGCCCCCTCGGGGACACCCTCTACGAGCAGTACTTC. This gives the protein CASSPLGDTLYEQYF.

The chain links TRBV6-5 to TRBJ2-7, with 7 nucleotides matching TRBD1. The CDR3 consists of 14 residues. Germline CDR1 is MNHEY and CDR2 is SVGAGI. V trimming: 7 bases; J trimming: 3 bases; junction bases outside the gene matches: 9. The CDR3: CASKGGGEFYEQYF. Written as DNA, the CDR3 is TGTGCCAGCAAAGGGGGCGGAGAGTTCTACGAGCAGTACTTC.

DNA of the CDR3: TGTGCCAGTAGTATAAGGGGGAACACTGAAGCTTTCTTT. Translated, it gives CASSIRGNTEAFF. The J gene is TRBJ1-1, the V gene TRBV19, with a weak D call TRBD1 (5 bases). CDR1 and CDR2 (germline): LNHDA, SQIVND (reference sequence). This CDR3 spans 13 amino acids. Trimming stripped 2 bases from V and 1 base from J, with 5 bases between.

V is TRBV27 and J is TRBJ2-1; D unclear. V was clipped by 2 bases and J by 0 bases, with 11 bases between them. From germline, CDR1 is MNHEY and CDR2 SMNVEV (reference sequence). CDR3 length: 16 amino acids. CDR3 bases: TGTGCCAGCAGTTTACCGAGCTGGAGCTCCTACAATGAGCAGTTCTTC. It translates to CASSLPSWSSYNEQFF.